The present T cell receptor (beta chain) was sequenced within a study of response to subunit inactivated influenza vaccine. TCRdb used MiXCR to reprocess the RT-PCR reads, holding one entry per CDR3 protein. The sample includes around 600,000 distinct CDR3 sequences, approximately 10% seen only once; the top ten take approximately 10%. This clonotype was detected many times. These data were also reused for a study on T cells expressing NK-cell markers. That paper notes: TCR beta cDNA was made by 5'RACE template switching with UMIs. The TCR beta repertoires were obtained from sorted CD3+CD56+NKG2C+, CD3+CD56+NKG2C- and CD3+CD56-NKG2C+ T cells. With respect to HCMV, most of the eight sequenced donors were seropositive, and one was seronegative. The dominant NKG2C+ clonotypes represented 1.0-7.0% of CD8+ T cells in over 5 donors.

This TCR was sampled from a man in his fifties or sixties who received an inactivated influenza vaccine. This specimen was PBMCs from blood, taken on the day of vaccination.

The CDR3 here is CASSVLAGVGTGELFF. The CDR3 coding sequence is TGTGCCAGCAGCGTACTAGCGGGAGTTGGAACCGGGGAGCTGTTTTTT. The rearrangement joins TRBV9 to TRBJ2-2; TRBD2 matches 10 bases. V was clipped by 1 base and J by 5 bases; unmatched bases: 5. Germline V gene data show CDR1 as SGDLS and CDR2 as YYNGEE. The CDR3 sequence is 16 residues long.